There are a few counts of the clone carrying this T cell receptor (beta chain). Its antigen is unknown. These data belong to a study of T-cell memory formation after mild COVID-19. As for the study in general: TCR clusters were mostly confined to one donor each.

TCR alpha and TCR beta cDNA libraries carrying sample barcodes and UMIs were produced by 5'RACE using constant-segment primers. TCRdb used MiXCR to reprocess the 5' RACE reads, holding one entry per CDR3 protein. Of approximately 350,000 distinct CDR3 sequences listed, 10% to 15% are singletons. Notes on the study in general: CM and EM subsets held most contracting CD4+ clones; EMRA held CD8+ ones. Certain responding clones were present in pre-infection memory, suggesting participation of cross-reactive memory.

The CDR3 is 16 amino acids. The V gene lost 2 bases and the J gene lost 1 base, with 11 bases spanning the gap. CDR1 is SGHTA and CDR2 is FQGTGA in the germline V gene. The receptor's source is a man younger than 30 who had mild COVID-19 (a few samples of this study predate the infection). Cell type and time point are not known. Sequencing was carried out using PBMCs or a T cell subset sorted from them (not recorded which). The rearrangement uses TRBV7-3 and TRBJ2-2, with unresolved D. The CDR3 reads CASSLLAGMNTGELFF. CDR3 bases: TGTGCCAGCAGCTTACTCGCAGGCATGAACACCGGGGAGCTGTTTTTT.